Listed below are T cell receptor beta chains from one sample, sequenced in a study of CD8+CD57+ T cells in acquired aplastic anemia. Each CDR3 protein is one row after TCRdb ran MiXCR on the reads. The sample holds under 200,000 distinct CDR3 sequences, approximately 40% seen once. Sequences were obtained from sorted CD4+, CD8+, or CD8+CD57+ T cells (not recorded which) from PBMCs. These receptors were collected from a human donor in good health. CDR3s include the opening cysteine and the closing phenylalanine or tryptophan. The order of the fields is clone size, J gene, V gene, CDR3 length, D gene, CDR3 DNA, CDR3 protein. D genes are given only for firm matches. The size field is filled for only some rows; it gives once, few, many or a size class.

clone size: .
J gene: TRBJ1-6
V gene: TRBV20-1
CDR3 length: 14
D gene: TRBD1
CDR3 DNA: TGCAGTGCAATGCTAGGACAGGAGTTTTCACCCCTCCACTTT
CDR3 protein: CSAMLGQEFSPLHF

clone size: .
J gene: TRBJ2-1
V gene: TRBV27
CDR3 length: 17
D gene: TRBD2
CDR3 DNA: TGTGCCAGCGGTTCCCCGGGAGGGGGACACTCGTACAATGAGCAGTTCTTC
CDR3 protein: CASGSPGGGHSYNEQFF

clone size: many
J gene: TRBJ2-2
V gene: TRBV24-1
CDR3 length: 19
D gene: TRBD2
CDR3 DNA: TGTGCCACCAGTGACCCACCGGGACTAGCGGGAGGGCTCACCGGGGAGCTGTTTTTT
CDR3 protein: CATSDPPGLAGGLTGELFF

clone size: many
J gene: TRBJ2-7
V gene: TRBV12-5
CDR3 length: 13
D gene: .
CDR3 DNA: TGTGCTAGTGGTTGGACGGGGGCCTACGAGCAGTACTTC
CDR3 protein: CASGWTGAYEQYF

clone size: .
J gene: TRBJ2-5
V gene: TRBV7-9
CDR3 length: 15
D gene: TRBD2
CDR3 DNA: TGTGCCAGCAGCTTACACGGACTAGCGGGAGAGACCCAGTACTTC
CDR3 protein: CASSLHGLAGETQYF

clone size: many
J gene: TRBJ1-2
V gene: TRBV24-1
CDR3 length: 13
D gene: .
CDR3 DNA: TGTGCCACCAGTGAAGGGCTCAACTATGGCTACACCTTC
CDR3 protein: CATSEGLNYGYTF

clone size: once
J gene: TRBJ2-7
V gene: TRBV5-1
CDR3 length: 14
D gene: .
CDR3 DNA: TGCGCCAGCAGCTTGTCAGTAGAGAGCTACGAGCAGTACTTC
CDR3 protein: CASSLSVESYEQYF

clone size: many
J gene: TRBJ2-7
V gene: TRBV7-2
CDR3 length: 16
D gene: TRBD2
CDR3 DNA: TGTGCCAGCAGCCTACAGACTAGCGGGGGTGTATACGAGCAGTACTTC
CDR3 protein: CASSLQTSGGVYEQYF

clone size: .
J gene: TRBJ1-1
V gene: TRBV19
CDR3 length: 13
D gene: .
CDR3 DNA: TGTGCCAGTAGTCTAAGGACCTCCGCGGAAGCTTTCTTT
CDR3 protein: CASSLRTSAEAFF

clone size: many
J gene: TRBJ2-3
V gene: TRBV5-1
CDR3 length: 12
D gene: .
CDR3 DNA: TGCGCCAGCATGGGGAACACAGATACGCAGTATTTT
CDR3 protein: CASMGNTDTQYF

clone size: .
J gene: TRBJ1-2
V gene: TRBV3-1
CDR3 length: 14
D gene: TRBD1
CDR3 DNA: TGTGCCAGCAGCCAAATGACAGGGGGCACTGGCTACACCTTC
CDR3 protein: CASSQMTGGTGYTF

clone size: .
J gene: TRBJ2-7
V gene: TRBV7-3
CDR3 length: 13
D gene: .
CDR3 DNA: TGTGCCAGCAGCCCGGACGGGAATAACGAGCAGTACTTC
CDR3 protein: CASSPDGNNEQYF

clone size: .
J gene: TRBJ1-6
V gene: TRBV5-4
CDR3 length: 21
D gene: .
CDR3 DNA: TGTGCCAGCAGCTTGGTGAGGCCGAGGGTCGGCCCGAGCTCCTATAATTCACCCCTCCACTTT
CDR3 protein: CASSLVRPRVGPSSYNSPLHF

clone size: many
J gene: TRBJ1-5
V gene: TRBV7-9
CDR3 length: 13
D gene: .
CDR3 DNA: TGTGCCAGTGCGGCAGGGAGGGATCAGCCCCAGCATTTT
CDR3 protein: CASAAGRDQPQHF

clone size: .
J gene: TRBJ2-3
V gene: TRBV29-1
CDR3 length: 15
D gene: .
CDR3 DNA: TGCAGCGTTGTCAAAACGGGGGCCCCCCGTGGTACGCAGTATTTT
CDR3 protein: CSVVKTGAPRGTQYF

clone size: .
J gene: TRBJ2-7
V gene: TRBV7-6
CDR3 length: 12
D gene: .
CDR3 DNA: TGTGCCAGCAGCCCGGCTTTGGGCGAGCAGTACTTC
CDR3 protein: CASSPALGEQYF

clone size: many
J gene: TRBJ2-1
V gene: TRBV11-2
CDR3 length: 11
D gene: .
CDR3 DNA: TGTGCCAGCAGCTTAGCGAGTGAGCAGTTCTTC
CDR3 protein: CASSLASEQFF

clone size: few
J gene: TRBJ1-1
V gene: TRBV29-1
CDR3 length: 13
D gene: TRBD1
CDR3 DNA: TGCAGCGCGTCAGGTTCCGACAGGGCGAGAGCTTTCTTT
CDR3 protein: CSASGSDRARAFF

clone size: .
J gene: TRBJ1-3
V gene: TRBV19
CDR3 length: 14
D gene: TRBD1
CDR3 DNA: TGTGCCAGTAGACAGGGGGCTTCTGGAAACACCATATATTTT
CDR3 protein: CASRQGASGNTIYF

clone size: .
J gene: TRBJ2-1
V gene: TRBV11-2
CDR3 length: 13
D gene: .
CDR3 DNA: TGTGCCAGCAGCTTAGATCCGCGGAGTGAGCAGTTCTTC
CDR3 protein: CASSLDPRSEQFF

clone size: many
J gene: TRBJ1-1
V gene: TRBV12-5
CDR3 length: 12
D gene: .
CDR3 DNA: TGTGCTAGTGGTAAATTGAACACTGAAGCTTTCTTT
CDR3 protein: CASGKLNTEAFF

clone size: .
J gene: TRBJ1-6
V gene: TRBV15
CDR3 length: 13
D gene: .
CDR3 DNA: TGTGCCACCAGCAGAGTTGGAGGTTCACCCCTCCACTTT
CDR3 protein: CATSRVGGSPLHF

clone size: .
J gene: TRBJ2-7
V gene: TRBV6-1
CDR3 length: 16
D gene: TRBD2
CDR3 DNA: TGTGCCAGCATGTTTTTCGGGACTAGCGGGAGCAATGAGCAGTACTTC
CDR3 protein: CASMFFGTSGSNEQYF

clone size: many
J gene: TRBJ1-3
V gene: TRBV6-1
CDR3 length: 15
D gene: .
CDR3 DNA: TGTGCCAGCAGTGCCACGGCGAGCTCTGGAAACACCATATATTTT
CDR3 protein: CASSATASSGNTIYF

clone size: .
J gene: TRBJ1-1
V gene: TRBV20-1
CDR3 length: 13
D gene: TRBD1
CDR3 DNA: TGCAGTGCTTGGGGGACAGGGGGGACTGAAGCTTTCTTT
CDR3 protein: CSAWGTGGTEAFF

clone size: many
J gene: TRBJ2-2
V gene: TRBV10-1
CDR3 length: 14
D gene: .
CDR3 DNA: TGCGCCAGTTCCCCCGGACGGAGAAAAGGGGAGCTGTTTTTT
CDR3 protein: CASSPGRRKGELFF

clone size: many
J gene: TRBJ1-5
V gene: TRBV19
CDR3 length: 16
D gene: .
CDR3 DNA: TGTGCCAGTAGTATAGGGGCAGGGAACGGCAATCAGCCCCAGCATTTT
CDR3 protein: CASSIGAGNGNQPQHF

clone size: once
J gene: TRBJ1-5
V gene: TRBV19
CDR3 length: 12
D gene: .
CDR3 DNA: TGTGCCAGTACCGAGGCCCCCAGGCCCCAGCATTTT
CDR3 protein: CASTEAPRPQHF

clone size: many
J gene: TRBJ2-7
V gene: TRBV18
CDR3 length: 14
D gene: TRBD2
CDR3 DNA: TGTGCCAGCTCTCAACTAGCGGGAGTTAACGAGCAGTACTTC
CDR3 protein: CASSQLAGVNEQYF

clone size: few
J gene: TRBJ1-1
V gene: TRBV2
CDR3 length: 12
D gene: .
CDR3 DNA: TGTGCCAGCAGTGGTTGGGGGCCTGCGGCTTTCTTT
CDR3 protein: CASSGWGPAAFF

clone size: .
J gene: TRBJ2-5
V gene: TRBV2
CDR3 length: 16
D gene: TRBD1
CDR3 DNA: TGTGCCAGCAGTGAAGGGACAGGGTTTTTCCAAGAGACCCAGTACTTC
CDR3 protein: CASSEGTGFFQETQYF

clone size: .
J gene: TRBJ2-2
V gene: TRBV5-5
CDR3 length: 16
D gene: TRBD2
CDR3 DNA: TGTGCCAGCAGCTTTCTAGCGGGATTTAACACCGGGGAGCTGTTTTTT
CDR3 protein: CASSFLAGFNTGELFF

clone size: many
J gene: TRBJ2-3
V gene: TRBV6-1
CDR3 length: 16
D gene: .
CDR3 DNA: TGTGCCAGCAGCAGGGGGTGGGCTAGCGGCCCAGATACGCAGTATTTT
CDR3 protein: CASSRGWASGPDTQYF

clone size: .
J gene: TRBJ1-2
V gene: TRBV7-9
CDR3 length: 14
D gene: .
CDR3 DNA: TGTGCCAGCAGCTTATGGGCCAGGGACAATGGCTACACCTTC
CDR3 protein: CASSLWARDNGYTF

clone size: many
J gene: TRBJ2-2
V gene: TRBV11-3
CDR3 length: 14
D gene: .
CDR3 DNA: TGTGCCAGCAGCCCCTTTGGGAACACCGGGGAGCTGTTTTTT
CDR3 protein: CASSPFGNTGELFF

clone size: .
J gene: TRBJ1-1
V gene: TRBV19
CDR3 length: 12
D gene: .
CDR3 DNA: TGTGCCAGTAGTCAGCAGTCCCCTGAAGCTTTCTTT
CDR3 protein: CASSQQSPEAFF

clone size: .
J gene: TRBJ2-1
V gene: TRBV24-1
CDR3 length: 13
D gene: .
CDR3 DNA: TGTGCCACCAGTGATGGGACCCGCAATGAGCAGTTCTTC
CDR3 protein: CATSDGTRNEQFF

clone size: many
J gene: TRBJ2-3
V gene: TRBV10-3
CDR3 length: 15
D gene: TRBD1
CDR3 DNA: TGTGCCATCAGTGATTACAGGGGGCAAACAGATACGCAGTATTTT
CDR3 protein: CAISDYRGQTDTQYF

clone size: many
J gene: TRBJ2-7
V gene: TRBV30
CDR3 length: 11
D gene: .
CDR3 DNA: TGTGCCTGGACTAGATCCTACGAGCAGTACTTC
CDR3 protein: CAWTRSYEQYF

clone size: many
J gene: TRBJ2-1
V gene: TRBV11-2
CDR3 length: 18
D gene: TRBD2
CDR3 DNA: TGTGCCAGCAGCCCGGGACTAGCGGGAGGGTTATCCTACAATGAGCAGTTCTTC
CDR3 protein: CASSPGLAGGLSYNEQFF

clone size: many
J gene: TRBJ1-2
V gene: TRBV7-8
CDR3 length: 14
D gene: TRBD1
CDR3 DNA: TGTGCCAGCAGCTCCGGGACAGGGGACTATGGCTACACCTTC
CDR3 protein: CASSSGTGDYGYTF

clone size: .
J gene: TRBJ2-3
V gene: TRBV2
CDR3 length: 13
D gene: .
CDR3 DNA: TGTGCCAGCAGTGTTGAGGTCACAGATACGCAGTATTTT
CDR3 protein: CASSVEVTDTQYF

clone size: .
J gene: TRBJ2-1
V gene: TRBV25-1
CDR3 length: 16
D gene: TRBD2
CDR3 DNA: TGTGCCAGCAACCAAGGAAAGGGACTAGCGGACAATGAGCAGTTCTTC
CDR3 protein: CASNQGKGLADNEQFF

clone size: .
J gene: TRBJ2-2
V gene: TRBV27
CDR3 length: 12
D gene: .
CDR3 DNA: TGTGCCAGCAGAACGAACACCGGGGAGCTGTTTTTT
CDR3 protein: CASRTNTGELFF

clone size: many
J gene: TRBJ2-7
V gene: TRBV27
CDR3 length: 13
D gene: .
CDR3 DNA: TGTGCCAGCAGTTTAGACGGGTTGACCGAGCAGTACTTC
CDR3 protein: CASSLDGLTEQYF

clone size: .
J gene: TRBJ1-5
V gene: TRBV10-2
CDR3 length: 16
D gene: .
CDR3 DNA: TGCGCCAGCAGTCCGGGACACCCCTATAGCAATCAGCCCCAGCATTTT
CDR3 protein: CASSPGHPYSNQPQHF

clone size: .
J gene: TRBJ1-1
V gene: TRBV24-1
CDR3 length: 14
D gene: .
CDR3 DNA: TGTGCCACCAGTGATTCGAACAGGGTTTCTGAAGCTTTCTTT
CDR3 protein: CATSDSNRVSEAFF

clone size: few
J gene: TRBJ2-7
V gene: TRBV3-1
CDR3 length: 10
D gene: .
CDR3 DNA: TGTGCCAGCGGACCCTACGAGCAGTACTTC
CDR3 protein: CASGPYEQYF